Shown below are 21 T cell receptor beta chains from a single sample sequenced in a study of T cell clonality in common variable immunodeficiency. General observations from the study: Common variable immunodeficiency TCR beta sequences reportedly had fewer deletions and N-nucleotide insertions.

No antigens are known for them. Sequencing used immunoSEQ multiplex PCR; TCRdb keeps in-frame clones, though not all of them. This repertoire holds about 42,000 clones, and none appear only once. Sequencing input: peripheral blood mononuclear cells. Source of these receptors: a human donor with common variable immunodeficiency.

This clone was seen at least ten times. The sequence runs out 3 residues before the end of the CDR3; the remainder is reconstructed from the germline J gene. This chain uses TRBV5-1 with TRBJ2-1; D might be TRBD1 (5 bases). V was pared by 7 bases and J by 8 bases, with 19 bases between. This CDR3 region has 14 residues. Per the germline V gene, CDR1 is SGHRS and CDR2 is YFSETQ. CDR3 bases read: TGCGCCAGCTATTGGGCAGGGAAAATGGATGAG. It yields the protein CASYWAGKMDE. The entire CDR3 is CASYWAGKMDEQFF.

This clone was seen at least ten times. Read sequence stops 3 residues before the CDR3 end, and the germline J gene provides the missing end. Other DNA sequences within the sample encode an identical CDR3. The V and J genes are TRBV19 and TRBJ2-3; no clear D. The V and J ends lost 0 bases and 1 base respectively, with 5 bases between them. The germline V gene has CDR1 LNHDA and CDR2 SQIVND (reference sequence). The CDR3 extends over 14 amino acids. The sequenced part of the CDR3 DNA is TGTGCCAGTAGTATAGATAGGGGCACAGATACG. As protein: CASSIDRGTDT. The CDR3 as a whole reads CASSIDRGTDTQYF. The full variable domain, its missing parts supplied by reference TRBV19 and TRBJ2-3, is DGGITQSPKYLFRKEGQNVTLSCEQNLNHDAMYWYRQDPGQGLRLIYYSQIVNDFQKGDIAEGYSVSREKKESFPLTVTSAQKNPTAFYLCASSIDRGTDTQYFGPGTRLTVL.

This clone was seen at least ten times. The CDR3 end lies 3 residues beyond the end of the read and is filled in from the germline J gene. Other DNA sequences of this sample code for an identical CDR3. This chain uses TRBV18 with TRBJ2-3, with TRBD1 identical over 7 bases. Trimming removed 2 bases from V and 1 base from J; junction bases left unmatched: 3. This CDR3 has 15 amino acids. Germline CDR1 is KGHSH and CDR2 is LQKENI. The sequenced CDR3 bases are TGTGCCAGCTCACCAGGACAGGTCGGCACAGATACG. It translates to CASSPGQVGTDT. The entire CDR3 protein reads CASSPGQVGTDTQYF.

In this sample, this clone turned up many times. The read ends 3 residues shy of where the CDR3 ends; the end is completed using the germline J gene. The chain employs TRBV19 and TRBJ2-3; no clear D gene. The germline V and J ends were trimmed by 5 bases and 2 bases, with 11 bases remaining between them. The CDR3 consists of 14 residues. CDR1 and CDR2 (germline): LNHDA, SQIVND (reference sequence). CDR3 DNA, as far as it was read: TGTGCCAGTAGTTCCTCCAGGCCCACAGATACG. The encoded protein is CASSSSRPTDT. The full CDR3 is CASSSSRPTDTQYF.

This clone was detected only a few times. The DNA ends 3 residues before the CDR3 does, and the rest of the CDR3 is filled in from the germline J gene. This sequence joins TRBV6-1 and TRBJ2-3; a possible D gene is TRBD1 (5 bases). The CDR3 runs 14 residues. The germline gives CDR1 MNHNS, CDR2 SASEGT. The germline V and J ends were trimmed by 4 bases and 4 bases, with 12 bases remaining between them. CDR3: CASSGQGGPDTQYF. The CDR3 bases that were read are TGTGCCAGCAGTGGGCAGGGCGGCCCAGATACG.

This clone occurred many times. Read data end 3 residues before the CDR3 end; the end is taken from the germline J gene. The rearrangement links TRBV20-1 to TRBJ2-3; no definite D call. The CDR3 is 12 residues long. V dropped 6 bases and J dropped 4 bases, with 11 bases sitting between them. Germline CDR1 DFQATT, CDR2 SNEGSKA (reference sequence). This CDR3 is CSASPGADTQYF. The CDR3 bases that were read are TGCAGTGCCAGCCCAGGCGCAGATACG.

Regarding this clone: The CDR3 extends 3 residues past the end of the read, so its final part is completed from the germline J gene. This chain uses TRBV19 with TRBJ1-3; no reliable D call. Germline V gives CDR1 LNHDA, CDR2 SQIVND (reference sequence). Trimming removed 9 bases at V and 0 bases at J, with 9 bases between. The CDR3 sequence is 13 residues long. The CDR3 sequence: CASKVISGNTIYF. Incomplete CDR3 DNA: TGTGCCAGCAAGGTCATCTCTGGAAACACC.

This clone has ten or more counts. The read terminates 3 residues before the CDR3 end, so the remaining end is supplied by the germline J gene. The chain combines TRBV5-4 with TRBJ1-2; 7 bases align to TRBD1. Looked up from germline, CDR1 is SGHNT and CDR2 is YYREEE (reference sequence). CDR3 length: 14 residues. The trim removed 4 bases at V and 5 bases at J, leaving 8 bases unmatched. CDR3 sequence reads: CASSEDRAQYGYTF. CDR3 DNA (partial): TGTGCCAGCAGCGAAGACAGGGCACAGTATGGC.

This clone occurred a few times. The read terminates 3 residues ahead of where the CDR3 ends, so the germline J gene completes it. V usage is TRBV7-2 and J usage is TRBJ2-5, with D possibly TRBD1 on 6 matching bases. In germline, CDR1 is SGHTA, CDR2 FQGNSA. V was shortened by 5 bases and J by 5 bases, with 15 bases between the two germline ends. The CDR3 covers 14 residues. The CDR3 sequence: CASSQGTVGETQYF. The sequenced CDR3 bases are TGTGCCAGCAGCCAGGGGACCGTAGGGGAGACC.

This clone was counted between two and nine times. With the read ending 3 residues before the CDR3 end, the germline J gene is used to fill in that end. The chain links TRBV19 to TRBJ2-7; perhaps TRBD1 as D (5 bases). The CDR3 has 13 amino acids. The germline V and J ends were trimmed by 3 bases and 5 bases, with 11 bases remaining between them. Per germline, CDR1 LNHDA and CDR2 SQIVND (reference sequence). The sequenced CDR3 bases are TGTGCCAGTAGTATCGCTCAGGGTGACGAG. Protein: CASSIAQGDE. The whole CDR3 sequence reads CASSIAQGDEQYF.

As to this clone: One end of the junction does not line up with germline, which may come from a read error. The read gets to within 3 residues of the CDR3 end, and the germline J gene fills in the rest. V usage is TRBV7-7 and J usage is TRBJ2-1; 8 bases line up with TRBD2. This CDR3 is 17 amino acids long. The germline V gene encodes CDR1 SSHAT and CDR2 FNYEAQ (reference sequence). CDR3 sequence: CASSLDLAGRSYNEQFF. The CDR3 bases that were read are TGTGCTAGCAGCTTAGACCTAGCGGGTCGGTCCTACAATGAG.

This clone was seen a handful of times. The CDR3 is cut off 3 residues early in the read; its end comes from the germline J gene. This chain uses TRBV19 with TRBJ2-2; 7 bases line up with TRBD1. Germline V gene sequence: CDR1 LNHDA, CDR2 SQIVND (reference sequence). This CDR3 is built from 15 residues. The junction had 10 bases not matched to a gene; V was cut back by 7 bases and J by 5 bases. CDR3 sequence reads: CASTKGGAWTGELFF. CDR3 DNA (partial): TGTGCCAGTACCAAAGGGGGCGCGTGGACCGGGGAG. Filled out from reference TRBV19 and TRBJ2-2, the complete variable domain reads DGGITQSPKYLFRKEGQNVTLSCEQNLNHDAMYWYRQDPGQGLRLIYYSQIVNDFQKGDIAEGYSVSREKKESFPLTVTSAQKNPTAFYLCASTKGGAWTGELFFGEGSRLTVL.

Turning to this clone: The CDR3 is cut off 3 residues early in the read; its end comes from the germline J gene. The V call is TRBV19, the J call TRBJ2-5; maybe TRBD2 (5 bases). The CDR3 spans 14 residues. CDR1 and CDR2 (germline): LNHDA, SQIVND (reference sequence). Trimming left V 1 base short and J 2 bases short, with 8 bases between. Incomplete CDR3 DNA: TGTGCCAGTAGTATAGTTCCGGGGCAAGAGACC. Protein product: CASSIVPGQET. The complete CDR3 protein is CASSIVPGQETQYF.

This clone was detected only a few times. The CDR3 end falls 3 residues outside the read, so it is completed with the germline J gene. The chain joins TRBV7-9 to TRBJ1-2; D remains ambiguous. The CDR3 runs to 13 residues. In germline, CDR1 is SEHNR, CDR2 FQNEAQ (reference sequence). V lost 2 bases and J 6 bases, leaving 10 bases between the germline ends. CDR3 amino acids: CASSLTPGDGYTF. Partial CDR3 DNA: TGTGCCAGCAGCTTAACCCCCGGTGATGGC.

The CDR3 loop reads CASSILAGASYNEQFF. Partial CDR3 DNA: TGTGCCAGTAGTATTCTAGCGGGAGCTTCCTACAATGAG. This chain joins TRBV19 and TRBJ2-1; 10 bases are shared with TRBD2. The read ends 3 residues early relative to the CDR3; the germline J gene fills the gap. The CDR3 is 16 residues long. Unmatched junction bases numbered 3, after V lost 3 bases and J lost 1 base. Germline CDR1 reads LNHDA; CDR2 reads SQIVND (reference sequence).

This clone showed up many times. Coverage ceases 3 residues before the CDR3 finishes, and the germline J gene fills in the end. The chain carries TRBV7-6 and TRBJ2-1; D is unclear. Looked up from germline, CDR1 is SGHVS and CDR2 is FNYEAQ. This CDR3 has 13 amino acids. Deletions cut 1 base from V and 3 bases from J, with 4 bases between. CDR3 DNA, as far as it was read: TGTGCCAGCAGCTTAGACAGCTACAATGAG. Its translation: CASSLDSYNE. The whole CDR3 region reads CASSLDSYNEQFF.

The CDR3 spells CARSLTPGQGDIQYF. The DNA read from the CDR3 is TGTGCCAGAAGCTTGACTCCCGGACAGGGTGACATT. V gene TRBV5-3 combines with J gene TRBJ2-4, with 8 bases fitting TRBD1. The CDR3 end lies 3 residues beyond the end of the read and is filled in from the germline J gene. TRBV5-3 is an ORF; its function is uncertain. V gave up 1 base and J gave up 8 bases; unmatched junction bases: 8. CDR3 length: 15 residues.

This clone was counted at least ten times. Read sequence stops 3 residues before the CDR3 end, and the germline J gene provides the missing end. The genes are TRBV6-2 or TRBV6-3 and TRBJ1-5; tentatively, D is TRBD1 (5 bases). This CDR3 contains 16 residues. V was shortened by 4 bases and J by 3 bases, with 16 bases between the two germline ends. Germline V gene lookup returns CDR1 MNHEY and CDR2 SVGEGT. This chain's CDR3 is CASSLTLGHPNQPQHF. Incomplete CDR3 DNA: TGTGCCAGCAGTTTAACTCTTGGACATCCCAATCAGCCC.

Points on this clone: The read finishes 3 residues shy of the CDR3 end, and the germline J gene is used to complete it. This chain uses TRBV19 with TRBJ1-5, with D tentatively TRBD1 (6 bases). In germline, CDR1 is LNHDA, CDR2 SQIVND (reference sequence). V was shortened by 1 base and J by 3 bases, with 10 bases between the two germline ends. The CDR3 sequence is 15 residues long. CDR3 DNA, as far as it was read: TGTGCCAGTAGTATAGGCCGGACAGACAATCAGCCC. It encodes CASSIGRTDNQP. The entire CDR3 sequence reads CASSIGRTDNQPQHF.

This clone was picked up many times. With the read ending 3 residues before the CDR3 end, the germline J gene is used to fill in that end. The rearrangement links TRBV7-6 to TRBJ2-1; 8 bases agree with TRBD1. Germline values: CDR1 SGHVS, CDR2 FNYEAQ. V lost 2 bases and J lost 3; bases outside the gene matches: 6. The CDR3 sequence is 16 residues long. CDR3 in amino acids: CASSLLTGTGYNEQFF. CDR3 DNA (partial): TGTGCCAGCAGCTTACTGACCGGGACAGGCTACAATGAG.

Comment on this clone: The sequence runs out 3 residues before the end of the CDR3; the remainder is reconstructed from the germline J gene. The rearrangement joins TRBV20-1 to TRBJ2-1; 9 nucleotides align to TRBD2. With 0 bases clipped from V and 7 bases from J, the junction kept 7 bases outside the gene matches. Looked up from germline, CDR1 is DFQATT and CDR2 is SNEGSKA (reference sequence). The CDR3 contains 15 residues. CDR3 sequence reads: CSARDGAGGSNEQFF. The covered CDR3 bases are TGCAGTGCTAGAGATGGAGCGGGAGGATCGAATGAG.